The clone carrying this T cell receptor beta chain has just a few counts. Its target is unknown. Germline V CDR1 and CDR2: MNHNS, SASEGT. V shed 2 bases and J shed 0 bases, with 11 bases lying between them. This CDR3 comprises 16 residues. Each CDR3 protein gets one entry after TCRdb re-called the RT-PCR reads with MiXCR. The table lists more than 200,000 distinct CDR3 sequences, 9% to 15% of them singletons. The data were taken from a study of response to subunit inactivated influenza vaccine. Study observations and caveats: A suggestion made by the authors is that each seasonal influenza vaccination recruits few new T cells.

The input for sequencing was non-naive T cells sorted from PBMCs, taken less than 15 days before vaccination. The chain joins TRBV6-1 to TRBJ1-5; no reliable D call. The receptor comes from a man in his forties or fifties who received an inactivated influenza vaccine. DNA for the CDR3: TGTGCCAGCAGTGAAATAGGCAGAAATAGCAATCAGCCCCAGCATTTT. Protein product: CASSEIGRNSNQPQHF.